The present TCR beta chain was sequenced within a study of beta chain features in type 1 diabetes (dated 2018 in TCRdb). Turning to the overall study: No differences in mean age, gender distribution, total cell number or subset yield were found between patients and healthy donors. The study compared the TCRB repertoires of sorted circulating CD4+ T cell subsets in recently diagnosed type 1 diabetes patients with those in matched healthy donors. Across all samples, approximately 98,000,000 sorted cells were examined, and cell number per subset correlated strongly with RNA yield. Regulatory and stem cell-like memory subsets were isolated from only 8 patients and roughly eight healthy donors, whereas naive and central memory subsets came from all 28 donors.

About this clone itself: What antigen it recognizes has not been identified. Qualities for individual bases were not recorded, and no much larger clone is one base off.

The High Capacity cDNA Reverse Transcription Kit was used to reverse transcribe all of the isolated RNA, meaning that expressed TCRB transcripts were what got sequenced. Deep immunoSEQ sequencing was performed on naive, central memory and regulatory T cell samples, with an average of around 3.4 million total reads per sample. Sorted cells were lysed in RLT buffer and RNA was extracted with DNase-treated RNeasy Micro or Mini kits, depending on cell number. To prevent cross-contamination, each cell subset was processed individually, whereas patient and healthy donor samples were processed jointly. Using the immunoSEQ multiplex PCR, TCRB sequences were amplified from cDNA into 87-bp fragments spanning the CDR3 region. Amplicons were sequenced on the Illumina HiSeq platform. The paper's data handling went like this. PCR bias was computationally corrected using synthetic template baselines, reads within Hamming distance 2 were collapsed, and singletons that could not be merged were discarded. Reads were aligned against IMGT so that V, D and J genes, CDR3 length and insertions or deletions at six rearrangement sites could be assigned. Within each subset, clonotype counts were normalized to the number of sorted cells before true diversity and Gini coefficients were calculated with the tcR R package. The overlap coefficient, calculated on TCRB nucleotide sequences, was used to quantify repertoire sharing. Not all clones reach the TCRdb copy of this immuneACCESS table, which keeps in-frame sequences only. Checked studies attribute under half of the gap to unresolved V genes and leave the rest unexplained. That table is the source of V, J and clone size, and D and trimming were worked out from the DNA. This sample has under 250,000 clones in its table, and less than 35% of those were observed once. The ten largest account for about 3.9% of the sample.

The CDR3 holds 14 amino acids from the cysteine to the phenylalanine. The read is trimmed to its CDR3 DNA, 42 bases read in frame from base 1. Between the V and J ends, shortened by 7 bases and 9 bases respectively, the junction contains 20 bases. The germline V gene specifies SGDLS as CDR1 and YYNGEE as CDR2. From each donor, a single peripheral blood sample of 90 to 150 mL on average was drawn into heparinised tubes. Using a panel that included CD45RO, CCR7, CD25, CD127, CD95 and CD27, naive, central memory, regulatory and stem cell-like memory CD4+ T cells were sorted on a BD FACSAria II. Every sorted population had a purity above 95%. PBMCs were isolated right away by Lymphoprep density gradient centrifugation and were stained directly, without culture. To minimize batch effects, samples were stained and sorted in pairs, one healthy donor with one patient per experiment. The paper's findings and limits, for the study overall: Naive, central memory and regulatory TCRB repertoires appeared to be more alike among patients than among healthy donors. HLA sub-analyses involved small numbers of individuals, so any influence of HLA type on TCRB rearrangement remained unresolved. Shorter templates might have been favored by PCR, but patient and control samples were amplified and corrected together, so both groups would have been affected equally by any skew. Patients with type 1 diabetes made fewer insertions and deleted more nucleotides at VDJ recombination sites, implying thymic rearrangement abnormalities. Because cDNA was sequenced instead of genomic DNA, highly expressing activated cells could be over-represented, though the groups showed no difference in activation or CD3 levels. A moderate but significant shortening of TCRB CDR3 length was observed in type 1 diabetes patients in all four CD4+ subsets.

The sequence derives from a man aged 30 to 45 in good health. Material: central memory CD4+ T cells from blood. The chain is assembled from TRBV9 and TRBJ2-1; the D gene could be TRBD1 or TRBD2, each one agreeing over 6 bases. The nucleotide sequence is TGTGCCAGCTCTCAACGAATCGAGGGGGGTGAGCAGTTCTTC. This codes for CASSQRIEGGEQFF.